Below, 20 T cell receptor beta chains from the same sample are listed, as sequenced in a study of blood T cell repertoires in COVID-19 (dated by TCRdb to about 2020). Libraries came from the immunoSEQ multiplex PCR assay. The immuneACCESS repertoire file appears here via TCRdb, limited to in-frame rearrangements. These files lack a portion of the clones; in checked studies, under half of the deficit traces to unresolved V genes, and the cause of the others is not known. This sample gives over 250,000 clones in total; about 85% of them show up just once. 4% of the sample is held by the ten biggest clonotypes. The sample taken for sequencing was peripheral blood. The receptors were gathered from a man in his 60s who had recovered from COVID-19.

The J gene is TRBJ1-1, the V gene TRBV25-1; 7 bases are shared with TRBD1. This CDR3 has 13 residues. The germline CDR1 and CDR2 sequences are MGHDK and SYGVNS. Germline trimming cut 4 bases from V and 8 bases from J; bases unmatched to any gene: 7. The CDR3 bases are TGTGCCAGCAGTGCGGGACAGCCGACGGAAGCTTTCTTT. Translated, it gives CASSAGQPTEAFF.

This clone was found once. This chain uses TRBV19 with TRBJ1-6; 7 bases align to TRBD1. Germline V CDR1 and CDR2: LNHDA, SQIVND (reference sequence). The CDR3 is made up of 11 amino acids. V shed 5 bases and J 17 bases; nucleotides not matched to a gene: 6. The CDR3 is CASSSGQPIHF. The CDR3 region has the DNA TGTGCCAGTAGTTCGGGACAGCCTATCCACTTT. Looking up the rest from reference TRBV19 and TRBJ1-6 gives the full variable domain: DGGITQSPKYLFRKEGQNVTLSCEQNLNHDAMYWYRQDPGQGLRLIYYSQIVNDFQKGDIAEGYSVSREKKESFPLTVTSAQKNPTAFYLCASSSGQPIHFGNGTRLTVT.

The CDR3 region is CASSSHTSPGTGVNEQFF. The CDR3 DNA reads TGCGCCAGCAGCTCGCACACCTCACCAGGGACAGGGGTCAATGAGCAGTTCTTC. The chain recombines TRBV5-1 with TRBJ2-1; 10 bases are a match to TRBD1. Germline V gene sequence: CDR1 SGHRS, CDR2 YFSETQ. This CDR3 is 18 amino acids long. After removal of 3 bases from V and 6 bases from J, the junction contained 15 bases not matched to a gene. The full variable domain, rest sourced from reference TRBV5-1 and TRBJ2-1, is KAGVTQTPRYLIKTRGQQVTLSCSPISGHRSVSWYQQTPGQGLQFLFEYFSETQRNKGNFPGRFSGRQFSNSRSEMNVSTLELGDSALYLCASSSHTSPGTGVNEQFFGPGTRLTVL.

The rearrangement joins TRBV4-2 to TRBJ1-2, with TRBD1 matching over 9 bases. V shed 3 bases, J shed 2 bases, and the junction held 7 bases outside the gene matches. The length of the CDR3 is 16 residues. In germline, CDR1 is LGHNA, CDR2 YNFKEQ. CDR3 in DNA: TGTGCCAGCAGCCAGACAGAGACAGGGGGAAACTATGGCTACACCTTC. Translating gives CASSQTETGGNYGYTF.

The V gene is TRBV5-6, the J gene TRBJ1-1; TRBD1 aligns across 7 bases. The junction had 11 bases not matched to a gene; V was cut back by 0 bases and J by 0 bases. Looked up from germline, CDR1 is SGHDT and CDR2 is YYEEEE. The CDR3 is made up of 18 amino acids. The CDR3 DNA follows: TGTGCCAGCAGCTTGGACCGAACAGGGGCCCTCATGAACACTGAAGCTTTCTTT. As protein: CASSLDRTGALMNTEAFF.

The chain employs TRBV6-5 and TRBJ1-1; D is unclear. Germline-derived CDR1 and CDR2 are MNHEY and SVGAGI. V gave up 0 bases and J gave up 5 bases, with 13 bases separating them. The CDR3 length is 15 residues. The CDR3: CASSYSKAVRTEAFF. CDR3 DNA: TGTGCCAGCAGTTACTCGAAGGCGGTGAGAACTGAAGCTTTCTTT.

The chain is built from TRBV4-2 and TRBJ2-6, with D unclear. CDR3 length: 15 amino acids. Trimming cost V 0 bases and J 0 bases, with 3 bases left between them. The germline V gene encodes CDR1 LGHNA and CDR2 YNFKEQ. The CDR3 bases are TGTGCCAGCAGCCAAGACAACTCTGGGGCCAACGTCCTGACTTTC. Translating it yields CASSQDNSGANVLTF.

V usage is TRBV2 and J usage is TRBJ1-4; possible D gene TRBD1, 5 bases. Germline CDR1 and CDR2: SNHLY and FYNNEI. The V end lost 6 bases, the J end lost 4 bases, and 12 bases lay between the germline ends. The CDR3 length is 14 residues. The CDR3 coding sequence is TGTGCCAGCAGCACCGACAGACTTAATGAAAAACTGTTTTTT. Encoded protein: CASSTDRLNEKLFF.

The genes are TRBV27 and TRBJ2-7; TRBD1 matches at 10 bases. Germline CDR1 MNHEY, CDR2 SMNVEV (reference sequence). V lost 6 bases to trimming and J lost 3 bases; unmatched junction nucleotides: 11. This CDR3 has 16 amino acids. The CDR3: CASRLFSGTGDYEQYF. The CDR3 coding sequence is TGTGCCAGCAGGCTCTTTTCCGGGACAGGGGACTACGAGCAGTACTTC.

The V call is TRBV5-4, the J call TRBJ1-4; TRBD1 might be the D (6 bases). The germline V gene encodes CDR1 SGHNT and CDR2 YYREEE (reference sequence). V lost 1 base and J lost 6, with 13 bases in between. This CDR3 has 15 amino acids. CDR3 amino acids: CASSLTAGADEKLFF. The DNA for the CDR3 is TGTGCCAGCAGCTTGACCGCGGGGGCGGATGAAAAACTGTTTTTT.

CDR3 protein: CAWKHRVGFEKLFF. In nucleotides, the CDR3 is TGTGCCTGGAAGCACAGGGTGGGTTTTGAAAAACTGTTTTTT. This sequence joins TRBV30 and TRBJ1-4; TRBD1 is a possible D gene (6 bases). The CDR3 is 14 residues long. Germline V gives CDR1 GTSNPN, CDR2 SVGIG (reference sequence). The V end lost 4 bases, the J end lost 7 bases, and 16 bases lay between the germline ends.

The DNA of the CDR3 is TGTGCCAGCAGCACCTTCTTTGCGGGGTCCCTGAGTTTCGCCTATGGCTACACCTTC. It yields the protein CASSTFFAGSLSFAYGYTF. The rearrangement joins TRBV21-1 to TRBJ1-2. TRBV21-1 corresponds to a pseudogene. This CDR3 is built from 19 residues.

J is TRBJ2-7 and V is TRBV14; TRBD2 is a possible D gene (5 bases). The germline V gene has CDR1 SGHDN and CDR2 FVKESK. CDR3 size: 13 residues. V was trimmed by 4 bases and J by 3 bases, leaving 10 bases between them. CDR3 DNA: TGTGCCAGCAGCCCCGAGGGCCTCTACGAGCAGTACTTC. Translated: CASSPEGLYEQYF.

CDR3 protein: CASSRDRAVEKLFF. In DNA, the CDR3 is TGTGCCAGCAGCAGGGACAGGGCTGTTGAAAAACTGTTTTTT. This chain connects TRBV2 to TRBJ1-4; the match to TRBD1 covers 9 bases. J lost 7 bases, V lost 6 bases, and 6 bases had no gene match. The length of the CDR3 is 14 residues. Germline-derived CDR1 and CDR2 are SNHLY and FYNNEI.

The rearrangement links TRBV10-3 to TRBJ2-7; a weak D match, TRBD2 (5 bases). The germline V gene encodes CDR1 ENHRY and CDR2 SYGVKD. The CDR3 covers 12 residues. Deletions cut 4 bases from V and 6 bases from J, with 10 bases between. CDR3: CAISAREGEQYF. The DNA of the CDR3 is TGTGCCATCAGTGCCCGGGAAGGCGAGCAGTACTTC.

This clone has just one count. This chain uses TRBV4-1 with TRBJ2-7; 7 nucleotides line up with TRBD1. The CDR3 extends over 18 amino acids. Germline-derived CDR1 and CDR2 are MGHRA and YSYEKL. The trim removed 0 bases at V and 2 bases at J, leaving 13 bases unmatched. DNA of the CDR3: TGCGCCAGCAGCCAAGATCTTGAAAGGGGGCAAGCTACCTACGAGCAGTACTTC. This encodes CASSQDLERGQATYEQYF.

J is TRBJ1-1 and V is TRBV7-3, with 8 bases aligning to TRBD1. Trimming took 5 bases from V and 1 from J; bases not matched to a gene: 3. The CDR3 consists of 14 residues. Looked up from germline, CDR1 is SGHTA and CDR2 is FQGTGA. The CDR3 coding sequence is TGTGCCAGCAGCCTAGGGACAGGGAACACTGAAGCTTTCTTT. Encoded protein: CASSLGTGNTEAFF.

J is TRBJ2-7 and V is TRBV6-5, with D possibly TRBD1 on 5 matching bases. V gave up 6 bases and J gave up 4 bases, with 10 bases separating them. Germline V lookup: CDR1 MNHEY, CDR2 SVGAGI. The CDR3 spans 12 residues. The CDR3 sequence: CASRHQGYEQYF. Written as DNA, the CDR3 is TGTGCCAGCAGACACCAGGGTTACGAGCAGTACTTC.

The CDR3 DNA is TGCGCCAGCAGCAAGACAGTCACAGATACGCAGTATTTT. Protein product: CASSKTVTDTQYF. The genes are TRBV5-1 and TRBJ2-3; a possible D gene is TRBD1 (5 bases). This CDR3 has 13 amino acids. The V end was cut by 4 bases, the J end by 2 bases, with 8 bases between. Germline CDR1 SGHRS, CDR2 YFSETQ. The full variable domain, its missing parts supplied by reference TRBV5-1 and TRBJ2-3, is KAGVTQTPRYLIKTRGQQVTLSCSPISGHRSVSWYQQTPGQGLQFLFEYFSETQRNKGNFPGRFSGRQFSNSRSEMNVSTLELGDSALYLCASSKTVTDTQYFGPGTRLTVL.

This clone has just one count. The J gene is TRBJ1-2, the V gene TRBV7-2; D unclear. CDR3 size: 13 residues. Between the trimmed V and J ends, which lost 2 bases and 0 bases, there was a span of 4 bases. Germline-derived CDR1 and CDR2 are SGHTA and FQGNSA. The CDR3 protein is CASSLNSNYGYTF. The CDR3 nucleotides read TGTGCCAGCAGCTTAAACTCTAACTATGGCTACACCTTC.